Listed here is a single T cell receptor (beta chain). Authors' processing steps: Amplification with reference gene primers provided the estimates of nucleated cell counts. Profiling relied on immunoSEQ multiplex PCR, and the TCRdb table lists in-frame clones only, not all of them. D and trimming were read from the DNA, whereas the V and J calls and clone size are those reported in that table. The profile shows 250,000 or so clones, 82% of them singletons. The data belong to a study of blood T cell repertoires in COVID-19. Study-level background: Acute and convalescent COVID-19 samples came from the United States, Italy and Spain. PBMCs, B-cell-depleted T cells, or T cells were the source of the cDNA or gDNA that made up the material.

CDR3 length: 14 amino acids. Germline V CDR1 and CDR2: DFQATT, SNEGSKA (reference sequence). V trimming: 3 bases; J trimming: 3 bases; junction bases outside the gene matches: 4. The specimen was peripheral blood. This receptor was obtained from a woman aged 70-85 years with acute or convalescent COVID-19. The chain has TRBV20-1 and TRBJ2-3; TRBD2 matches 9 bases. The CDR3 loop is CSASRGGGTDTQYF. In DNA, the CDR3 is TGCAGTGCTAGTCGCGGGGGGGGGACAGATACGCAGTATTTT.